Below, 4 T cell receptor beta chains from the same sample are listed, as sequenced in a study of shared clonotypes between healthy human individuals. The method was immunoSEQ multiplex PCR; TCRdb's version includes in-frame clones alone and lacks a portion of them. The profile shows a few million clones, more than 85% of them singletons. Sequencing was performed on naive CD4+ T cells from PBMCs. Indicated subset: CD45RA+ positively selected. The receptors here all came from a man between 18 and 35 years old in good health. Some clones in this sample may be carry-over from other donors' samples.

The gene calls are TRBV5-4 and TRBJ2-5; D call uncertain. CDR1 is SGHNT, CDR2 YYREEE, per germline (reference sequence). The CDR3 has 14 amino acids. Trimming cost V 2 bases and J 2 bases, with 10 bases left between them. The DNA of the CDR3 is TGTGCCAGCAGCTTTTTCGGAGCTCAAGAGACCCAGTACTTC. Amino acids: CASSFFGAQETQYF.

The chain employs TRBV7-9 and TRBJ2-1, with a possible D match to TRBD2 (6 bases). This CDR3 region has 15 residues. Trimming cost V 10 bases and J 0 bases, with 16 bases left between them. The V gene's germline CDR1 is SEHNR and CDR2 FQNEAQ (reference sequence). In DNA form, the CDR3 reads TGTGCCACCATCTCGGCGGGACTCTCCTACAATGAGCAGTTCTTC. Translated, it gives CATISAGLSYNEQFF.

The CDR3 reads CASSPWGAGRVAEQYF. CDR3 bases: TGTGCCAGCAGCCCGTGGGGGGCGGGAAGAGTGGCGGAGCAGTACTTC. V gene TRBV27 combines with J gene TRBJ2-7; D might be TRBD1 or TRBD2, each matching 6 bases. Trimming took 6 bases from V and 7 from J, leaving 25 bases between them. Germline V gene data show CDR1 as MNHEY and CDR2 as SMNVEV (reference sequence). CDR3 length: 16 amino acids.

The rearrangement links TRBV6-1 to TRBJ2-7, with 8 nucleotides matching TRBD2. CDR1 is MNHNS, CDR2 SASEGT, per germline. V shed 3 bases, J shed 2 bases, and the junction held 3 bases outside the gene matches. CDR3 length: 14 residues. CDR3 loop: CASSESGRTYEQYF. CDR3 nucleotide sequence: TGTGCCAGCAGTGAGAGCGGGAGAACCTACGAGCAGTACTTC.